These T cell receptor beta chains were read from a single sample in a study of blood T cell repertoires in COVID-19. The assay was immunoSEQ multiplex PCR, and TCRdb's table has in-frame clones only and misses some. The table lists a few hundred thousand clones, about 90% of them singletons. The sequencing input was PBMCs or T cells enriched from blood (not recorded which). The origin of the receptors is a woman in her twenties or thirties who had recovered from COVID-19. CDR3s include the opening cysteine and the closing phenylalanine or tryptophan. Each record gives: D gene, J gene, clone size, V gene, CDR3 protein, CDR3 DNA. D genes are given only for firm matches. Only some rows state a clone size, as once, few, many or a class for expanded clones.

d_gene: TRBD2; j_gene: TRBJ2-2; abundance: .; v_gene: TRBV27; CDR3aa: CASKTFGLATGELFF; CDR3nt: TGTGCCAGCAAGACCTTTGGACTAGCGACCGGGGAGCTGTTTTTT
d_gene: TRBD1; j_gene: TRBJ1-5; abundance: .; v_gene: TRBV29-1; CDR3aa: CSVRTGANQPQHF; CDR3nt: TGCAGCGTTAGGACAGGGGCTAATCAGCCCCAGCATTTT
d_gene: .; j_gene: TRBJ1-1; abundance: .; v_gene: TRBV5-6; CDR3aa: CASSLLVIRTGTTDIEAFF; CDR3nt: TGTGCCAGCAGCTTACTTGTGATCCGTACAGGGACAACAGACATTGAAGCTTTCTTT
d_gene: .; j_gene: TRBJ2-7; abundance: .; v_gene: TRBV11-1; CDR3aa: CASSLWEGDEQYF; CDR3nt: TGTGCCAGCAGCTTATGGGAAGGGGACGAGCAGTACTTC
d_gene: TRBD1; j_gene: TRBJ1-6; abundance: .; v_gene: TRBV18; CDR3aa: CASSKGARYNSPLHF; CDR3nt: TGTGCCAGCTCAAAGGGGGCAAGGTATAATTCACCCCTCCACTTT
d_gene: TRBD1; j_gene: TRBJ1-2; abundance: .; v_gene: TRBV7-9; CDR3aa: CASSLDPGQHYGYTF; CDR3nt: TGTGCCAGCAGCCTGGACCCGGGACAGCACTATGGCTACACCTTC
d_gene: TRBD2; j_gene: TRBJ2-1; abundance: .; v_gene: TRBV19; CDR3aa: CASMTSGRKGHEQFF; CDR3nt: TGTGCCAGTATGACTAGCGGGAGAAAGGGGCATGAGCAGTTCTTC
d_gene: TRBD1; j_gene: TRBJ1-2; abundance: .; v_gene: TRBV29-1; CDR3aa: CSSSRSTGTGVGGYTF; CDR3nt: TGCAGCTCCTCGCGATCAACCGGGACAGGGGTCGGTGGCTACACCTTC
d_gene: TRBD1; j_gene: TRBJ2-3; abundance: .; v_gene: TRBV10-3; CDR3aa: CAISPGTGHSSTDTQYF; CDR3nt: TGTGCCATCAGTCCAGGGACAGGGCATTCTAGCACAGATACGCAGTATTTT
d_gene: TRBD2; j_gene: TRBJ2-1; abundance: .; v_gene: TRBV10-2; CDR3aa: CASREGLAGVYDEQFF; CDR3nt: TGCGCCAGCCGGGAGGGACTAGCGGGAGTGTACGATGAGCAGTTCTTC
d_gene: TRBD1; j_gene: TRBJ1-1; abundance: .; v_gene: TRBV28; CDR3aa: CASSFRQGVVTEAFF; CDR3nt: TGTGCCAGCAGTTTCAGACAGGGAGTTGTCACTGAAGCTTTCTTT
d_gene: .; j_gene: TRBJ1-3; abundance: .; v_gene: TRBV19; CDR3aa: CASSITPTVSSGNTIYF; CDR3nt: TGTGCCAGTAGTATAACCCCCACAGTTAGCTCTGGAAACACCATATATTTT
d_gene: .; j_gene: TRBJ1-4; abundance: .; v_gene: TRBV10-2; CDR3aa: CASRDSSNEKLFF; CDR3nt: TGCGCCAGCAGGGACAGCTCTAATGAAAAACTGTTTTTT
d_gene: TRBD1; j_gene: TRBJ1-2; abundance: .; v_gene: TRBV3-1/TRBV3-2; CDR3aa: CASSRTGTGGEWGGYTF; CDR3nt: TGTGCCAGCAGCCGAACCGGGACAGGGGGCGAGTGGGGTGGCTACACCTTC
d_gene: TRBD1; j_gene: TRBJ2-7; abundance: .; v_gene: TRBV6-5; CDR3aa: CASSSLRQGIVYEQYF; CDR3nt: TGTGCCAGCAGTTCTCTAAGACAGGGTATAGTCTACGAGCAGTACTTC
d_gene: .; j_gene: TRBJ2-5; abundance: .; v_gene: TRBV7-3; CDR3aa: CASSSSGTLQETQYF; CDR3nt: TGTGCCAGCAGCTCCTCCGGGACTCTCCAAGAGACCCAGTACTTC
d_gene: .; j_gene: TRBJ1-4; abundance: .; v_gene: TRBV9; CDR3aa: CASSVGDLATNEKLFF; CDR3nt: TGTGCCAGCAGCGTAGGGGACTTAGCAACTAATGAAAAACTGTTTTTT
d_gene: .; j_gene: TRBJ1-3; abundance: .; v_gene: TRBV4-3; CDR3aa: CASSQNPGSSGNTIYF; CDR3nt: TGCGCCAGCAGCCAAAACCCAGGGTCCTCTGGAAACACCATATATTTT
d_gene: .; j_gene: TRBJ1-2; abundance: .; v_gene: TRBV7-3; CDR3aa: CASSLEAVRGYTF; CDR3nt: TGTGCCAGCAGCTTAGAAGCCGTGCGGGGCTACACCTTC
d_gene: TRBD1; j_gene: TRBJ2-1; abundance: many; v_gene: TRBV28; CDR3aa: CASSQDRGIDEQFF; CDR3nt: TGTGCCAGCAGCCAGGACAGGGGTATCGATGAGCAGTTCTTC
d_gene: .; j_gene: TRBJ1-3; abundance: .; v_gene: TRBV30; CDR3aa: CAWRTDGNGNTIYF; CDR3nt: TGTGCCTGGAGGACGGACGGGAACGGAAACACCATATATTTT
d_gene: .; j_gene: TRBJ1-1; abundance: .; v_gene: TRBV12-5; CDR3aa: CASGLTTEAFF; CDR3nt: TGTGCTAGTGGTTTGACTACTGAAGCTTTCTTT
d_gene: .; j_gene: TRBJ2-3; abundance: .; v_gene: TRBV15; CDR3aa: CATSRDEGSDTQYF; CDR3nt: TGTGCCACCAGCAGAGATGAGGGTTCAGATACGCAGTATTTT
d_gene: TRBD2; j_gene: TRBJ2-3; abundance: .; v_gene: TRBV4-1; CDR3aa: CASSQVSSGPSTDTQYF; CDR3nt: TGCGCCAGCAGCCAAGTATCTAGCGGCCCAAGCACAGATACGCAGTATTTT
d_gene: .; j_gene: TRBJ1-5; abundance: .; v_gene: TRBV4-1; CDR3aa: CASSPGTSRNQPQHF; CDR3nt: TGCGCCAGCAGCCCCGGGACATCAAGGAATCAGCCCCAGCATTTT
d_gene: TRBD1; j_gene: TRBJ1-6; abundance: .; v_gene: TRBV9; CDR3aa: CASSARTGLESPLHF; CDR3nt: TGTGCCAGCAGCGCGAGGACAGGGCTAGAATCACCCCTCCACTTT
d_gene: .; j_gene: TRBJ2-7; abundance: .; v_gene: TRBV23-1; CDR3aa: CASSQSISGCWEQYF; CDR3nt: TGCGCCAGCAGTCAATCGATAAGCGGGTGCTGGGAGCAGTACTTC
d_gene: .; j_gene: TRBJ1-1; abundance: .; v_gene: TRBV7-8; CDR3aa: CASSLEAGNTEAFF; CDR3nt: TGTGCCAGCAGCTTAGAGGCAGGGAACACTGAAGCTTTCTTT
d_gene: TRBD2; j_gene: TRBJ2-3; abundance: .; v_gene: TRBV5-1; CDR3aa: CASSVGLAGGTQYF; CDR3nt: TGCGCCAGCAGCGTTGGACTAGCGGGAGGGACGCAGTATTTT
d_gene: TRBD1; j_gene: TRBJ1-4; abundance: .; v_gene: TRBV7-9; CDR3aa: CASSFVTGDREKLFF; CDR3nt: TGTGCCAGCAGCTTCGTGACAGGGGATCGGGAAAAACTGTTTTTT
d_gene: .; j_gene: TRBJ2-2; abundance: .; v_gene: TRBV7-6; CDR3aa: CASSLDAGGELFF; CDR3nt: TGTGCCAGCAGCTTAGATGCGGGAGGGGAGCTGTTTTTT
d_gene: .; j_gene: TRBJ2-5; abundance: .; v_gene: TRBV30; CDR3aa: CAWSWTPQETQYF; CDR3nt: TGTGCCTGGAGTTGGACTCCCCAAGAGACCCAGTACTTC
d_gene: TRBD2; j_gene: TRBJ2-3; abundance: .; v_gene: TRBV5-1; CDR3aa: CASSSVLAGGHIDTQYF; CDR3nt: TGCGCCAGCAGCTCCGTACTAGCGGGGGGGCATATAGATACGCAGTATTTT
d_gene: TRBD2; j_gene: TRBJ2-1; abundance: .; v_gene: TRBV6-5; CDR3aa: CASSFLAGGLGNEQFF; CDR3nt: TGTGCCAGCAGTTTCTTAGCGGGGGGGCTGGGCAATGAGCAGTTCTTC
d_gene: TRBD1; j_gene: TRBJ2-3; abundance: .; v_gene: TRBV6-6; CDR3aa: CASRSRDRGSDTQYF; CDR3nt: TGTGCCAGCAGGTCCCGGGACAGGGGCAGTGATACGCAGTATTTT
d_gene: TRBD1; j_gene: TRBJ2-7; abundance: .; v_gene: TRBV4-2; CDR3aa: CASSDRDRPYEQYF; CDR3nt: TGTGCCAGCAGCGACCGGGACAGGCCCTACGAGCAGTACTTC
d_gene: TRBD1; j_gene: TRBJ1-5; abundance: once; v_gene: TRBV9; CDR3aa: CASSRTGGDQPQHF; CDR3nt: TGTGCCAGCAGTCGGACAGGGGGGGATCAGCCCCAGCATTTT
d_gene: TRBD2; j_gene: TRBJ2-2; abundance: .; v_gene: TRBV9; CDR3aa: CASSQSGGAGTGELFF; CDR3nt: TGTGCCAGCAGCCAGTCCGGGGGGGCCGGGACCGGGGAGCTGTTTTTT
d_gene: TRBD1; j_gene: TRBJ2-2; abundance: .; v_gene: TRBV5-1; CDR3aa: CASSHQGTGVTGELFF; CDR3nt: TGCGCCAGCAGCCACCAAGGGACAGGGGTTACCGGGGAGCTGTTTTTT
d_gene: .; j_gene: TRBJ1-1; abundance: .; v_gene: TRBV19; CDR3aa: CASSPPGNTEAFF; CDR3nt: TGTGCCAGTAGTCCCCCGGGGAACACTGAAGCTTTCTTT
d_gene: TRBD2; j_gene: TRBJ2-7; abundance: .; v_gene: TRBV7-2; CDR3aa: CASSLVLAGVYEQYF; CDR3nt: TGTGCCAGCAGCTTAGTTCTAGCGGGGGTCTACGAGCAGTACTTC
d_gene: TRBD1; j_gene: TRBJ2-2; abundance: .; v_gene: TRBV5-1; CDR3aa: CASMTTGTNTGELFF; CDR3nt: TGCGCCAGCATGACGACAGGGACGAACACCGGGGAGCTGTTTTTT
d_gene: TRBD1; j_gene: TRBJ1-1; abundance: .; v_gene: TRBV7-3; CDR3aa: CASSSLPGQGQMNTEAFF; CDR3nt: TGTGCCAGCAGCTCCCTACCGGGACAGGGGCAAATGAACACTGAAGCTTTCTTT
d_gene: .; j_gene: TRBJ1-2; abundance: few; v_gene: TRBV18; CDR3aa: CASSPAGSGYTF; CDR3nt: TGTGCCAGCTCACCTGCAGGGTCTGGCTACACCTTC
d_gene: TRBD1; j_gene: TRBJ1-6; abundance: .; v_gene: TRBV6-5; CDR3aa: CASRGGQGVSPLHF; CDR3nt: TGTGCCAGCAGGGGGGGACAGGGGGTCTCACCCCTCCACTTT
d_gene: TRBD2; j_gene: TRBJ2-3; abundance: .; v_gene: TRBV20-1; CDR3aa: CSASILRGGSLGDTQYF; CDR3nt: TGCAGTGCTAGTATCCTCCGGGGGGGATCTCTTGGGGATACGCAGTATTTT
d_gene: .; j_gene: TRBJ2-1; abundance: .; v_gene: TRBV6-5; CDR3aa: CASREVFEQFF; CDR3nt: TGTGCCAGCAGGGAGGTGTTTGAGCAGTTCTTC
d_gene: .; j_gene: TRBJ2-1; abundance: .; v_gene: TRBV7-9; CDR3aa: CASSLPGVNEQFF; CDR3nt: TGTGCCAGCAGCTTACCGGGTGTCAATGAGCAGTTCTTC
d_gene: .; j_gene: TRBJ2-1; abundance: .; v_gene: TRBV11-3; CDR3aa: CASSSEGYEQFF; CDR3nt: TGTGCCAGCAGCTCGGAGGGTTATGAGCAGTTCTTC
d_gene: TRBD1; j_gene: TRBJ1-6; abundance: .; v_gene: TRBV18; CDR3aa: CASSRGTGDNSPLHF; CDR3nt: TGTGCCAGCTCACGGGGGACAGGGGATAATTCACCCCTCCACTTT
d_gene: .; j_gene: TRBJ1-1; abundance: .; v_gene: TRBV10-3; CDR3aa: CAISTGRSMNTEAFF; CDR3nt: TGTGCCATCAGCACAGGGCGATCCATGAACACTGAAGCTTTCTTT
d_gene: .; j_gene: TRBJ2-3; abundance: .; v_gene: TRBV12-3/TRBV12-4; CDR3aa: CASSLSGTDTQYF; CDR3nt: TGTGCCAGCAGTTTGTCGGGCACAGATACGCAGTATTTT
d_gene: .; j_gene: TRBJ2-3; abundance: .; v_gene: TRBV6-4; CDR3aa: CASSPEGGDTQYF; CDR3nt: TGTGCCAGCAGCCCCGAGGGAGGAGATACGCAGTATTTT
d_gene: .; j_gene: TRBJ1-2; abundance: .; v_gene: TRBV5-1; CDR3aa: CASSLGGGYNGYTF; CDR3nt: TGCGCCAGCAGCTTGGGAGGAGGGTACAATGGCTACACCTTC
d_gene: TRBD1; j_gene: TRBJ2-7; abundance: .; v_gene: TRBV2; CDR3aa: CASSAEGQLLDEQYF; CDR3nt: TGTGCCAGCAGTGCAGAGGGACAGCTTTTGGACGAGCAGTACTTC
d_gene: .; j_gene: TRBJ1-1; abundance: .; v_gene: TRBV11-2; CDR3aa: CASSPPWGEAFF; CDR3nt: TGTGCCAGCAGCCCCCCCTGGGGAGAGGCTTTCTTT
d_gene: .; j_gene: TRBJ2-7; abundance: .; v_gene: TRBV12-3/TRBV12-4; CDR3aa: CASSPVPAYEQYF; CDR3nt: TGTGCCAGCAGTCCCGTTCCAGCCTACGAGCAGTACTTC
d_gene: .; j_gene: TRBJ2-7; abundance: few; v_gene: TRBV5-4; CDR3aa: CASSKVGLASSYEQYF; CDR3nt: TGTGCCAGCAGCAAAGTGGGACTGGCAAGCTCCTACGAGCAGTACTTC
d_gene: .; j_gene: TRBJ1-3; abundance: .; v_gene: TRBV27; CDR3aa: CASSPVGGRENTIYF; CDR3nt: TGTGCCAGCAGTCCCGTCGGGGGGCGCGAAAACACCATATATTTT